This T cell receptor (beta chain) was sequenced during a study of OX40 agonist ivuxolimab in advanced cancers. Study as a whole: Patients assigned to dose escalation were diagnosed with hepatocellular carcinoma, melanoma, renal cell or head and neck cancer. Points from the study as a whole: Partial responders dosed at 0.1-3.0 mg/kg displayed clonal expansion ranking among the lowest. Among T cells, CD8+ cells averaged more expanded clones than CD4+ cells. Clonal expansion by week 6 occurred in CD4+ and CD8+ blood T cells (at 0.1 to 3.0 mg/kg).

Details on this clone: What it recognizes is unknown.

The germline V gene has CDR1 SGHRS and CDR2 YFSETQ. V was pared by 5 bases and J by 8 bases, with 4 bases of the junction left unmatched. The CDR3 has 12 amino acids. TCRdb's copy holds only in-frame clones and misses some; the assay was immunoSEQ multiplex PCR. The profile covers roughly 76,000 clones, with approximately 82% appearing a single time and 0.9% to 1.4% taken by the ten largest. The sequences come from CD4+ or CD8+ T cells sorted from blood, collected in a trial of the OX40 agonist ivuxolimab. This chain joins TRBV5-1 and TRBJ1-2, with TRBD1 identical over 9 bases. The TCR was taken from an adult with an advanced solid tumor such as melanoma, head and neck, liver or kidney cancer. Here the CDR3 DNA reads TGCGCCAGCAGGCACGGGACAGGGGGCTACACCTTC. Translation: CASRHGTGGYTF. Supplemented by reference TRBV5-1 and TRBJ1-2, the full variable domain reads KAGVTQTPRYLIKTRGQQVTLSCSPISGHRSVSWYQQTPGQGLQFLFEYFSETQRNKGNFPGRFSGRQFSNSRSEMNVSTLELGDSALYLCASRHGTGGYTFGSGTRLTVV.